One T cell receptor beta chain is described in this entry. The antigen is unknown. The data were taken from a study of vaccination effects on CD4 cells after COVID-19. For the study at large: Post-vaccine draws lagged the second dose by a median of 72 days.

Under the ViraFEST assay, PBMC were stimulated with viral peptide pools so that antigen-specific CD4+ T cells expanded. Sequencing was performed afterwards. Cells that had been cultured for less than 13 days were the source of isolated CD4+ T cells. Participants were vaccinated with two doses of either the BNT162b2 or mRNA-1273 vaccine. Measured with immunoSEQ multiplex PCR; TCRdb has only the in-frame clones, and not every one. This sample has approximately 83,000 clones, with around 77% found just once. This TCR was sampled from a human donor who received a COVID-19 vaccine. Specimen: CD4+ T cells from PBMCs cultured with HCoV-OC43 spike peptides, collected after COVID-19 vaccination. Indicated subset: HCoV-OC43 spike overlapping peptide pool stimulation.

CDR3 loop: CASSPLGAGNTGELFF. CDR3 nucleotide sequence: TGTGCCAGCTCGCCATTGGGGGCCGGAAACACCGGGGAGCTGTTTTTT. The chain couples TRBV18 to TRBJ2-2; a possible D gene is TRBD1 (6 bases). Trimming left V 6 bases short and J 2 bases short, with 16 bases between. The length of the CDR3 is 16 residues. Germline V lookup: CDR1 KGHSH, CDR2 LQKENI.